The clone carrying this TCR beta chain was observed a few times. Its antigen is undetermined. This CDR3 is 14 amino acids long. The germline gives CDR1 LNHNV, CDR2 YYDKDF (reference sequence). Trimming shortened V by 0 bases and J by 3 bases, and 6 bases separated the two germline ends. The source of the sample is a study of beta chain features in type 1 diabetes. Study results and limitations: It was among patients, rather than healthy donors, that naive, central memory and Treg TCRB repertoires appeared more similar.

Of the isolated RNA, all was reverse transcribed, and so the sequenced material was expressed TCRB transcripts. TCRdb keeps only in-frame clones here, not all; method: immunoSEQ multiplex PCR. The sample lists 900,000 or so clones; about a sixth were seen once. The receptor comes from a woman aged 18-29 years in good health. The chain employs TRBV15 and TRBJ1-5; D is undetermined. Sequencing was done on a sample of naive CD4+ T cells from blood. DNA for the CDR3: TGTGCCACCAGCAGAGACTGGGCCAATCAGCCCCAGCATTTT. Translation gives CATSRDWANQPQHF.